Listed here are 29 T cell receptor beta chains from one sample, sequenced in a study of OX40 agonist ivuxolimab in advanced cancers. TCRdb's copy holds only in-frame clones and misses some; the assay was immunoSEQ multiplex PCR. The sample yields about 64,000 clones, roughly 90% seen once. The material sequenced was CD4+ or CD8+ T cells sorted from blood, taken in a trial of the OX40 agonist ivuxolimab. Source of these receptors: an adult with an advanced solid tumor such as melanoma, head and neck, liver or kidney cancer.

This sequence joins TRBV6-1 and TRBJ1-1; the D is unclear. CDR1 is MNHNS and CDR2 is SASEGT in the germline V gene. Trimming removed 5 bases at V and 1 base at J, with 8 bases between. The CDR3 has 13 amino acids. The CDR3 loop reads CASSPVGNTEAFF. The CDR3 region has the DNA TGTGCCAGCAGTCCGGTGGGGAACACTGAAGCTTTCTTT.

This clone occurred once. The genes are TRBV7-3 and TRBJ1-1; D is perhaps TRBD1 (5 bases). Deletions cut 5 bases from V and 0 bases from J, with 7 bases between. CDR1 and CDR2 from the germline V gene are SGHTA and FQGTGA. This CDR3 is built from 13 residues. The CDR3 sequence is CASSRQLNTEAFF. In DNA form, the CDR3 reads TGTGCCAGCAGCCGACAGCTGAACACTGAAGCTTTCTTT.

The V gene is TRBV6-1, the J gene TRBJ1-1, with 7 bases matching TRBD1. This CDR3 spans 14 amino acids. The V and J ends lost 6 bases and 5 bases, in that order; junction bases with no gene match: 9. From germline, CDR1 is MNHNS and CDR2 SASEGT. The CDR3 nucleotides read TGTGCCAGCAGGAACCCGACAGGGTGGACTGAAGCTTTCTTT. Protein: CASRNPTGWTEAFF.

The chain uses TRBV6-5 and TRBJ2-2; TRBD2 aligns across 8 bases. The CDR3 spans 15 residues. The junction had 11 bases not matched to a gene; V was cut back by 7 bases and J by 7 bases. Germline lookup yields CDR1 MNHEY and CDR2 SVGAGI. CDR3 amino acids: CASTPEASGYGELFF. As DNA, the CDR3 is TGTGCCAGCACCCCTGAGGCTAGCGGGTACGGGGAGCTGTTTTTT.

The chain employs TRBV11-2 and TRBJ2-5; 14 bases fit TRBD2. Losses at the gene ends were 4 bases for V and 5 bases for J; bases not matched to a gene: 12. The germline V gene encodes CDR1 SGHAT and CDR2 FQNNGV. The CDR3 totals 18 residues. The CDR3 DNA follows: TGTGCCAGCAGCTCGTTCCCGGGACTAGCGGGAGAGGATGAGACCCAGTACTTC. It translates to CASSSFPGLAGEDETQYF.

The table lists this clone with a few counts. The rearrangement links TRBV30 to TRBJ1-1; no reliable D call. V lost 7 bases, J lost 3 bases, and 12 bases lay in between. This CDR3 has 12 amino acids. CDR1 and CDR2 (germline): GTSNPN, SVGIG (reference sequence). The CDR3 nucleotides read TGTGCCTCATTGGGTGTGTACACTGAAGCTTTCTTT. This sequence encodes CASLGVYTEAFF.

The chain carries TRBV10-3 and TRBJ2-7, with D hard to call. CDR3 length equals 14 residues. CDR1 is ENHRY and CDR2 is SYGVKD in the germline V gene. V was shortened by 6 bases and J by 3 bases, with 15 bases between the two germline ends. CDR3 protein: CAIRRPGQFYEQYF. DNA of the CDR3: TGTGCCATCAGGCGACCTGGGCAGTTCTACGAGCAGTACTTC.

The chain carries TRBV18 and TRBJ2-2, with D possibly TRBD2 on 5 matching bases. CDR1 and CDR2 (germline): KGHSH, LQKENI. Trimming left V 6 bases short and J 3 bases short, with 17 bases between. The CDR3 has 16 residues. The CDR3 reads CASSRRVGEDTGELFF. In DNA form, the CDR3 reads TGTGCCAGCTCCCGAAGAGTGGGAGAGGACACCGGGGAGCTGTTTTTT. The full variable domain, completed using reference TRBV18 and TRBJ2-2, is NAGVMQNPRHLVRRRGQEARLRCSPMKGHSHVYWYRQLPEEGLKFMVYLQKENIIDESGMPKERFSAEFPKEGPSILRIQQVVRGDSAAYFCASSRRVGEDTGELFFGEGSRLTVL.

The CDR3 DNA reads as TGTGCCTGGAGACCCCAGGGGTACAGCTATGGCTACACCTTC. This sequence encodes CAWRPQGYSYGYTF. The gene calls are TRBV30 and TRBJ1-2; a possible D gene is TRBD1 (6 bases). Germline V CDR1 and CDR2: GTSNPN, SVGIG (reference sequence). This CDR3 region has 14 residues. V lost 3 bases, J lost 4 bases, and 15 bases lay in between.

V and J are TRBV5-5 and TRBJ1-5; weak D call: TRBD1 (6 bases). CDR3 length equals 14 residues. The germline V and J ends were trimmed by 2 bases and 5 bases, with 11 bases remaining between them. The germline CDR1 and CDR2 sequences are SGHKS and YYEKEE (reference sequence). CDR3 in DNA: TGTGCCAGCAGCTTCGGGACACCAGATCAGCCCCAGCATTTT. This codes for CASSFGTPDQPQHF.

This clone appeared a few times. The chain employs TRBV7-2 and TRBJ1-2; tentative D call: TRBD1 (5 bases). Between the trimmed V and J ends, which lost 5 bases and 8 bases, there was a span of 15 bases. Germline V CDR1 and CDR2: SGHTA, FQGNSA. The CDR3 covers 13 residues. This chain's CDR3 is CASSLPGAVGYTF. The DNA of the CDR3 is TGTGCCAGCAGCCTTCCTGGGGCAGTGGGCTACACCTTC.

This chain connects TRBV21-1 to TRBJ2-1; the table's D call, TRBD1, has no DNA check behind it. TRBV21-1 is assigned pseudogene status. The CDR3 has 19 amino acids. The CDR3 nucleotides read TGTGCCAGCAGCAAAGGGGTCCGGGACAGGGGATCGGGTTACAATGAGCAGTTCTTC. Its protein product is CASSKGVRDRGSGYNEQFF.

The chain links TRBV19 to TRBJ2-5; 10 bases agree with TRBD1. The CDR3 runs 15 residues. Per the germline V gene, CDR1 is LNHDA and CDR2 is SQIVND (reference sequence). J gave up 4 bases and V 2 bases, and 4 bases lay outside the gene matches. CDR3 coding DNA: TGTGCCAGTAGTATAACGGGACAGGGGCGAGAGACCCAGTACTTC. Its translation is CASSITGQGRETQYF.

The CDR3 reads CASSEDRQTAYQETQYF. The CDR3 nucleotides are TGTGCCAGCAGTGAAGACCGACAGACCGCGTACCAAGAGACCCAGTACTTC. The rearrangement uses TRBV6-1 and TRBJ2-5; a possible D gene is TRBD1 (5 bases). Germline values: CDR1 MNHNS, CDR2 SASEGT. This CDR3 is built from 17 residues. V gave up 1 base and J gave up 0 bases, with 15 bases separating them.

The V and J genes are TRBV11-2 and TRBJ1-2; D call uncertain. CDR3 length equals 14 residues. From germline, CDR1 is SGHAT and CDR2 FQNNGV. V lost 5 bases and J 2 bases, leaving 12 bases between the germline ends. CDR3 protein: CASSRGMGNYGYTF. CDR3 in DNA: TGTGCCAGCAGCCGAGGGATGGGAAACTATGGCTACACCTTC.

J is TRBJ1-6 and V is TRBV2; D is uncertain. The germline V gene has CDR1 SNHLY and CDR2 FYNNEI. V lost 4 bases, J lost 6 bases, and 7 bases lay in between. The CDR3 has 13 residues. The CDR3 loop is CASSAGSNSPLHF. DNA for the CDR3: TGTGCCAGCAGTGCGGGCAGTAATTCACCCCTCCACTTT.

The chain carries TRBV6-6 and TRBJ1-4; 9 bases align to TRBD1. This CDR3 is 13 amino acids long. From germline, CDR1 is MNHNY and CDR2 SVGAGI (reference sequence). The V segment lost 5 bases and the J segment 10 bases; nucleotides outside the gene matches: 5. As DNA, the CDR3 is TGTGCCAGCAGTACTTTGACAGGGGGAAAACTGTTTTTT. Protein product: CASSTLTGGKLFF.

The gene calls are TRBV19 and TRBJ2-1; 11 bases align to TRBD2. Germline loops: CDR1 LNHDA, CDR2 SQIVND (reference sequence). Trimming removed 2 bases from V and 9 bases from J; junction bases left unmatched: 6. The CDR3 extends over 15 amino acids. This CDR3 reads CASSIQTSGRSEQFF. CDR3 DNA: TGTGCCAGTAGTATACAAACTAGCGGGAGAAGTGAGCAGTTCTTC.

V gene TRBV15 combines with J gene TRBJ2-7, with 10 bases that match TRBD2. The CDR3 sequence is 18 residues long. Germline CDR1 reads LNHNV; CDR2 reads YYDKDF (reference sequence). Trimming at V came to 0 bases and at J to 0 bases, leaving 8 bases not matched to a gene. The CDR3 DNA sequence: TGTGCCACCAGCAGAGAATTCGATGGGACTAGCGTCTCCTACGAGCAGTACTTC. As protein: CATSREFDGTSVSYEQYF. The full variable domain, with the rest looked up from reference TRBV15 and TRBJ2-7, is DAMVIQNPRYQVTQFGKPVTLSCSQTLNHNVMYWYQQKSSQAPKLLFHYYDKDFNNEADTPDNFQSRRPNTSFCFLDIRSPGLGDTAMYLCATSREFDGTSVSYEQYFGPGTRLTVT.

The chain couples TRBV6-1 to TRBJ1-3, with a possible D match to TRBD1 (5 bases). The length of the CDR3 is 15 residues. Per the germline V gene, CDR1 is MNHNS and CDR2 is SASEGT. V was shortened by 3 bases and J by 0 bases, with 9 bases between the two germline ends. The CDR3 DNA is TGTGCCAGCAGTGAGGGGGTTTACTCTGGAAACACCATATATTTT. This sequence encodes CASSEGVYSGNTIYF.

The gene calls are TRBV7-9 and TRBJ2-5; TRBD2 might be the D (6 bases). The V gene lost 4 bases and the J gene lost 1 base, with 10 bases spanning the gap. Germline-derived CDR1 and CDR2 are SEHNR and FQNEAQ (reference sequence). The CDR3 length is 14 residues. CDR3: CASSSSDFQETQYF. The CDR3 nucleotides are TGTGCCAGCAGCTCTAGCGATTTCCAAGAGACCCAGTACTTC. Variable domain in full (rest from reference TRBV7-9 and TRBJ2-5): DTGVSQNPRHKITKRGQNVTFRCDPISEHNRLYWYRQTLGQGPEFLTYFQNEAQLEKSRLLSDRFSAERPKGSFSTLEIQRTEQGDSAMYLCASSSSDFQETQYFGPGTRLLVL.

The gene calls are TRBV28 and TRBJ1-4; tentative D call: TRBD1 (5 bases). Between the trimmed V and J ends, which lost 6 bases and 7 bases, there was a span of 21 bases. The CDR3 has 16 amino acids. Germline CDR1 is MDHEN and CDR2 is SYDVKM. The CDR3 DNA reads as TGTGCCAGCAGCCCTGGGGGAGCAGTAAGAACTGAAAAACTGTTTTTT. Protein sequence: CASSPGGAVRTEKLFF.

This clone was observed once. J is TRBJ2-7 and V is TRBV6-6, with D perhaps TRBD2 (6 bases). The CDR3 totals 15 residues. The V end lost 6 bases, the J end lost 0 bases, and 15 bases lay between the germline ends. The germline gives CDR1 MNHNY, CDR2 SVGAGI (reference sequence). The CDR3: CASRSGTGNSYEQYF. DNA for the CDR3: TGTGCCAGCAGGTCCGGGACTGGGAACTCCTACGAGCAGTACTTC.

The gene calls are TRBV5-1 and TRBJ2-3, with D unclear. V shed 0 bases and J shed 0 bases, with 11 bases lying between them. Germline V gene sequence: CDR1 SGHRS, CDR2 YFSETQ. The CDR3 has 16 residues. In nucleotides, the CDR3 is TGCGCCAGCAGCTTGGGTCAGACCCCTAGCACAGATACGCAGTATTTT. This sequence encodes CASSLGQTPSTDTQYF.

The chain couples TRBV6-6 to TRBJ1-2; no definite D call. Trimming pared 6 bases from V and 6 bases from J, leaving 20 bases between. Looked up from germline, CDR1 is MNHNY and CDR2 is SVGAGI (reference sequence). The CDR3 sequence is 15 residues long. The CDR3 DNA reads as TGTGCCAGCAGCGTCACTGTGAATTTCGAAAATGGCTACACCTTC. Translating it yields CASSVTVNFENGYTF.

This chain uses TRBV5-1 with TRBJ2-3; tentatively, D is TRBD2 (6 bases). This CDR3 contains 15 residues. The germline V and J ends were trimmed by 4 bases and 0 bases, with 12 bases remaining between them. Looked up from germline, CDR1 is SGHRS and CDR2 is YFSETQ. CDR3 sequence reads: CASSVVADSTDTQYF. In DNA form, the CDR3 reads TGCGCCAGCAGCGTAGTAGCGGATAGCACAGATACGCAGTATTTT.

V usage is TRBV29-1 and J usage is TRBJ2-4, with 9 bases identical to TRBD2. Germline V gene lookup returns CDR1 SQVTM and CDR2 ANQGSEA. The CDR3 loop spans 14 amino acids. V dropped 5 bases and J dropped 10; count of bases not matched to a gene: 12. CDR3 DNA sequence: TGCAGCGTTTCGTCTAGCGGGACAATTGGGATTCAGTACTTC. Its protein product is CSVSSSGTIGIQYF.

As DNA, the CDR3 is TGTGCCAGCAGCCCGGGACGGACCAATCAGCCCCAGCATTTT. Its protein product is CASSPGRTNQPQHF. This sequence joins TRBV7-2 and TRBJ1-5; D is perhaps TRBD1 (5 bases). The V gene lost 5 bases and the J gene lost 3 bases, with 11 bases spanning the gap. This CDR3 is built from 14 residues. Germline V CDR1 and CDR2: SGHTA, FQGNSA.

The chain employs TRBV9 and TRBJ2-5; TRBD2 aligns across 11 bases. CDR3 size: 15 residues. Trimming took 4 bases from V and 2 from J; bases not matched to a gene: 4. CDR1 and CDR2 from the germline V gene are SGDLS and YYNGEE. CDR3 region: CASSTLAGEQETQYF. The CDR3 nucleotides are TGTGCCAGCAGCACACTAGCGGGGGAACAAGAGACCCAGTACTTC.